Sequencing of this TCR beta chain was carried out in a study of vaccination and CD4 T cells after COVID-19. Study-level background: The peptides that stimulated the cells were overlapping spike peptides from SARS-CoV-2, HCoV-NL63, HCoV-OC43 and HCoV-229E. Study conclusions and caveats: It was found that, in convalescent patients, 304 of 307 vaccine-specific clones were spike mono-reactive. SARS-CoV-2-reactive clonotype medians increased from around 20 to 38, not significantly.

Treatment described: roughly 11-day PBMC culture with coronavirus spike peptide pools or control peptides (ViraFEST assay). The Oncomine TCR Beta short-read assay generated sequence data from the DNA of cultured CD4+ T cells. Cultures of CD4+ T cells served as the source for extracting genomic DNA. TCRdb independently ran MiXCR on the PCR reads; one entry per CDR3 protein. This sample has 10,000 to 15,000 distinct CDR3 sequences, with roughly 74% found just once. Remarks on this clonotype: Antigen unknown.

The CDR3 loop spans 18 amino acids. The germline V gene encodes CDR1 MNHEY and CDR2 SVGAGI. V was clipped by 0 bases and J by 6 bases; unmatched bases: 10. This receptor was taken from a human donor who received a COVID-19 vaccine. Sequencing used CD4+ T cells from blood, cultured in vitro, obtained after SARS-CoV-2 vaccination. V and J are TRBV6-5 and TRBJ2-3; 12 positions agree with TRBD2. The CDR3 nucleotides are TGTGCCAGCAGTTACTCGAGGACTAGCGGGACAGGGGTCGATACGCAGTATTTT. Protein: CASSYSRTSGTGVDTQYF.